The 9 T cell receptor beta chains reported below all come from one sample, sequenced in a study of graft-versus-host responses after intestinal transplantation. Method: immunoSEQ multiplex PCR; TCRdb's copy keeps in-frame clones and lacks some. Of roughly 60,000 clones listed, more than 75% were seen once; the top ten hold roughly 2.8%. Sequencing was performed on PBMCs, taken about 120 days after intestinal transplantation. These receptors all come from a human patient who received an intestinal transplant, so some T cells may come from the graft donor.

The chain joins TRBV7-8 to TRBJ2-2, with 10 bases lining up with TRBD1. This CDR3 has 17 residues. Looked up from germline, CDR1 is SGHVS and CDR2 is FQNEAQ. The junction had 10 bases not matched to a gene; V was cut back by 5 bases and J by 4 bases. The CDR3 spells CASSQPGQGFFTGELFF. The CDR3 DNA is TGTGCCAGCAGCCAGCCGGGACAGGGGTTTTTCACCGGGGAGCTGTTTTTT.

Written as DNA, the CDR3 is TGTGCCAGCAAACCGCCAGGGGCCTACGAGCAGTACTTC. It yields the protein CASKPPGAYEQYF. The chain employs TRBV28 and TRBJ2-5; D may be TRBD1 (6 bases). TRBJ2-7 explains the end of the DNA better; the J call may be wrong. The CDR3 is 13 residues long. CDR1 and CDR2 from the germline V gene are MDHEN and SYDVKM.

This chain joins TRBV15 and TRBJ2-7, with D uncertain. Trimming pared 1 base from V and 6 bases from J, leaving 1 base between. The CDR3 runs to 10 residues. Germline-derived CDR1 and CDR2 are LNHNV and YYDKDF (reference sequence). For the CDR3, the DNA is TGTGCCACCAGCAGAGGCGAGCAGTACTTC. Encoded protein: CATSRGEQYF.

This sequence joins TRBV11-2 and TRBJ2-5, with a weak D call TRBD2 (6 bases). The J call is in doubt because the DNA end fits TRBJ2-7 better. The germline gives CDR1 SGHAT, CDR2 FQNNGV. This CDR3 contains 17 residues. CDR3 sequence: CASSLEGGSIRPYEQYF. The CDR3 DNA follows: TGTGCCAGCAGCTTAGAGGGGGGATCGATCCGCCCCTACGAGCAGTACTTC.

This chain uses TRBV27 with TRBJ1-1, with D maybe TRBD1 (5 bases). V was cut by 4 bases and J by 0 bases, with 12 bases left in between. Per germline, CDR1 MNHEY and CDR2 SMNVEV (reference sequence). This CDR3 comprises 15 residues. CDR3 region: CASSWGGTLNTEAFF. DNA for the CDR3: TGTGCCAGCAGTTGGGGTGGGACCTTGAACACTGAAGCTTTCTTT.

The CDR3 DNA reads TGTGCCAGCAGCCCGATAGCGGAGGGGAAGTTCTTC. This gives the protein CASSPIAEGKFF. The rearrangement links TRBV7-8 to TRBJ2-1; weak D call: TRBD2 (6 bases). The CDR3 has 12 residues. CDR1 is SGHVS and CDR2 is FQNEAQ in the germline V gene. V gave up 5 bases and J gave up 14 bases, with 16 bases separating them.

The chain links TRBV5-1 to TRBJ2-2, with D uncertain. Trimming took off 0 bases at V and 0 bases at J, with 6 bases between the two ends. Germline V gene data show CDR1 as SGHRS and CDR2 as YFSETQ. The CDR3 has 15 residues. CDR3 sequence (DNA): TGCGCCAGCAGCTTGGGCTGGACGAACACCGGGGAGCTGTTTTTT. As protein: CASSLGWTNTGELFF.

The rearrangement links TRBV2 to TRBJ1-2, with 7 bases aligning to TRBD1. From germline, CDR1 is SNHLY and CDR2 FYNNEI. The length of the CDR3 is 14 residues. Trimming at V came to 8 bases and at J to 6 bases, leaving 12 bases not matched to a gene. The CDR3: CASRGDRVGDGYTF. CDR3 DNA sequence: TGTGCCAGCCGCGGCGACAGGGTCGGAGATGGCTACACCTTC.

J is TRBJ2-7 and V is TRBV5-5; D is possibly TRBD2 (6 bases). Deletions cut 0 bases from V and 0 bases from J, with 10 bases between. There are 15 residues in the CDR3. CDR1 and CDR2 (germline): SGHKS, YYEKEE (reference sequence). The CDR3 loop reads CASSLGDSFSYEQYF. CDR3 bases: TGTGCCAGCAGCTTGGGGGACTCCTTCTCCTACGAGCAGTACTTC.